The sequence of this T cell receptor beta chain was determined in a study of beta chain features in type 1 diabetes. Study summary: Comparable age, gender and cell yields were observed in patients relative to healthy donors. Study-wide findings and caveats: Sequencing from cDNA could over-represent high-TCR-expressing cells. Shorter templates may be favored by PCR, equally so in patients and controls.

The germline V gene has CDR1 MDHEN and CDR2 SYDVKM. The CDR3 length is 14 residues. Since all of the isolated RNA was reverse transcribed, expressed TCRB transcripts were what got sequenced. Sequencing was performed with immunoSEQ multiplex PCR; in TCRdb, only in-frame clones are kept and a portion is missing. The sample has under 300,000 clones, 25% to 35% seen once. Regarding this clone: What it recognizes is unknown.

The sample comprised central memory CD4+ T cells from blood. The V call is TRBV28, the J call TRBJ2-7, with D perhaps matching TRBD1 (6 bases). This receptor was identified in a man aged 25 to 40 in good health. As DNA, the CDR3 is TGTGTGTCCGGGGCGCCGACAGGTTTGGGCGAGCAGTACTTC. Protein: CVSGAPTGLGEQYF.